The clone carrying this T cell receptor (beta chain) was observed many times. There are 14 residues in the CDR3. Trimming left V 4 bases short and J 13 bases short, with 20 bases between. Germline V gene data show CDR1 as WNHNN and CDR2 as SYGVQD (reference sequence). This sample is part of a study of blood T cell repertoires in COVID-19. Study summary: Material from acute and convalescent COVID-19 was sourced from the United States, Italy and Spain. From T cells, B-cell-depleted T cells, or PBMCs came the material, which was cDNA or gDNA.

Methods used by the authors: The authors estimated nucleated cell counts from reference gene primer amplification. Profiling relied on immunoSEQ multiplex PCR, and the TCRdb table lists in-frame clones only, not all of them. Clonal size and the V and J genes are those of that table, whereas D and trimming came from the DNA. The sample carries around 94,000 clones, 70% to 85% recorded once. The chain carries TRBV10-1 and TRBJ2-1, with D possibly TRBD1 on 6 matching bases. Sequenced input: peripheral blood. This sequence was found in a man in his sixties with active or convalescent COVID-19. CDR3 in amino acids: CASSAGQRMVSQFF. DNA of the CDR3: TGCGCCAGCAGTGCCGGACAGCGGATGGTCTCCCAGTTCTTC.